Given below is one T cell receptor beta chain in context. This clonotype was recorded many times. Its antigen is unknown. No qualities accompany the bases; no much larger clone lies one base away. The library was prepared using multiplex PCR. This sample was sequenced with an Illumina HiSeq 4000. To build TCR beta libraries, CDR3 regions were amplified by Arm-PCR using iRepertoire HTBI primers. Before sequencing, the PCR products underwent gel purification. In the source study's methods: Across samples, 62 TRBV and roughly 13 TRBJ segments were identified and used for gene usage analysis of CDR3 amino acid clonotypes. COPE and FqMerger were used to merge the filtered high-quality paired reads into contigs. BLAST was used to align contigs to IMGT TRBV, TRBD and TRBJ reference genes, with CDR3 defined following IMGT. Any clonotype with a frequency above 0.1% was classified as a highly expanded clone. Shannon entropy was used to measure repertoire diversity, and the Gini coefficient was used to measure V-J evenness. Clonotypes shared by more than one individual were considered public. TCRdb took the public reads, trimmed them with fastp at Q25, ran MiXCR for clone calling and kept in-frame beta chains. For every CDR3 protein sequence, its rows merge into one entry that carries the most common genes and DNA. The V and J calls come from TCRdb's annotation, not from the publication. The sample table lists more than 300,000 distinct CDR3 sequences, around 19% of them with a count of one. Clones ranked in the top ten supply less than 30% of the sample.

The entry originates in a study of regulatory T cells in long-lasting Graves disease (dated by TCRdb to the early 2020s). Background for the entire study: Persistent Graves' disease was defined as antithyroid drug treatment for over 5 years with persistently positive TSH receptor autoantibodies. Patients with persistent Graves' disease were compared with patients with newly diagnosed Graves' disease using TCR sequencing and RNA sequencing of peripheral blood. The study took place in China and was registered as a clinical trial. A total of roughly 33 samples were covered by TCR sequencing, comprising around 13 persistent and around 20 newly diagnosed Graves' disease patients. Antithyroid drugs had been taken for ten to twelve years on average by persistent Graves' disease patients in the clinical cohort.

The label giving this sample's time point can be read as: persistent/refractory GD, antithyroid drugs over 5 years with positive TRAb. For both TCR sequencing and RNA sequencing, RNA was extracted from PBMCs in TRIzol. Graves' disease was diagnosed according to American Thyroid Association guidelines. Patients for the study were recruited at an endocrinology department in Xi'an, China. Each patient gave around 9.2 milliliters of peripheral blood, collected in an EDTA anticoagulant tube. Ficoll Paque Plus density gradient separation was used to isolate PBMCs, and no further T cell sorting was performed. An Agilent 2100 Bioanalyzer and agarose gel were used to check RNA quality, and a NanoDrop 2000 was used to measure RNA concentration. Broader findings and caveats from the paper: TRBV28, TRBJ1-2 and TRBJ2-5 were preferentially used in persistent disease, while TRBV20-1 and TRBJ2-1 were favored in newly diagnosed disease. Patients with persistent disease shared more public clonotypes (approximately 2,500) than newly diagnosed patients did (966). Sequencing and analysis were restricted to the TCR beta chain. As a limitation, the authors acknowledged that the small sample size may reduce accuracy. The study examined only peripheral blood because the primary lesion, thyroid tissue, could not be accessed. Persistent Graves' disease patients showed lower TCR Shannon entropy and fewer highly expanded clones than newly diagnosed patients, suggesting clonal expansion.

Including cysteine and phenylalanine, the CDR3 has 14 amino acids. Of all the DNA, just the CDR3 is kept, 42 bases in frame from base 1. V is shortened by 4 bases, J by 1 base, and the region joining them spans 10 bases. CDR1 is given as MNHEY and CDR2 as SVGAGI, both from the germline V gene. Sequencing used peripheral blood mononuclear cells (PBMCs), obtained when the disease was refractory, from a patient treated with antithyroid drugs. The chain joins TRBV6-5 to TRBJ1-1; no D gene is confidently identified. The TCR sequence derives from a female donor with Graves disease. The CDR3 amino acid sequence is: CASSFLWGNTEAFF. The nucleotides read TGTGCCAGCAGTTTTCTCTGGGGGAACACTGAAGCTTTCTTT.